Shown below are 27 T cell receptor beta chains from a single sample sequenced in a study of response to subunit inactivated influenza vaccine. TCRdb re-analysed the RT-PCR reads in MiXCR, keeping a single row per CDR3 protein. The sample holds around 570,000 distinct CDR3 sequences, roughly 12% seen once. These data were also filed under a second study, of T cells expressing NK-cell markers. This second report adds: Production of TCR beta cDNA relied on 5'RACE template switching with UMIs.

The sequencing here drew on PBMCs from blood, taken on the day of vaccination. Receptor source: a man aged 50 to 59 who received an inactivated influenza vaccine.

The rearrangement joins TRBV6-5 to TRBJ1-1; no clear D gene. The V gene lost 4 bases and the J gene lost 10 bases, with 19 bases spanning the gap. The germline V gene has CDR1 MNHEY and CDR2 SVGAGI. The CDR3 loop spans 14 amino acids. CDR3: CASSLDAAALTAFF. Here the CDR3 DNA reads TGTGCCAGCAGTTTAGACGCAGCGGCTTTGACAGCTTTCTTT.

The chain uses TRBV19 and TRBJ1-1; D is unclear. Between the trimmed V and J ends, which lost 6 bases and 4 bases, there was a span of 12 bases. Germline CDR1 and CDR2: LNHDA and SQIVND (reference sequence). CDR3 length equals 13 residues. Here the CDR3 DNA reads TGTGCCAGTAGGACAACAAAGTTCACTGAAGCTTTCTTT. This encodes CASRTTKFTEAFF. Based on the CDR3 plus reference TRBV19 and TRBJ1-1, the full variable domain is DGGITQSPKYLFRKEGQNVTLSCEQNLNHDAMYWYRQDPGQGLRLIYYSQIVNDFQKGDIAEGYSVSREKKESFPLTVTSAQKNPTAFYLCASRTTKFTEAFFGQGTRLTVV.

The sample holds a few counts of this clonotype. V and J are TRBV28 and TRBJ2-7; the D gene could be TRBD1 or TRBD2 (5 bases each). Trimming removed 3 bases from V and 0 bases from J, with 15 bases in between. Looked up from germline, CDR1 is MDHEN and CDR2 is SYDVKM. The CDR3 is made up of 16 amino acids. For the CDR3, the DNA is TGTGCCAGCAGTTTTAGGGACGTCTTAAGCTCCTACGAGCAGTACTTC. It specifies CASSFRDVLSSYEQYF.

The V call is TRBV10-1, the J call TRBJ1-2, with D possibly TRBD1 on 5 matching bases. CDR3 length equals 15 residues. Per the germline V gene, CDR1 is WNHNN and CDR2 is SYGVQD (reference sequence). The ends were cut back, 0 bases at V and 2 bases at J, with 10 bases in the middle. The CDR3 region is CASSESTGVNYGYTF. DNA for the CDR3: TGCGCCAGCAGTGAGTCGACGGGGGTAAACTATGGCTACACCTTC.

There are many counts of this clonotype. This chain connects TRBV29-1 to TRBJ1-5; no firm D call. Germline loops: CDR1 SQVTM, CDR2 ANQGSEA. The CDR3 runs 13 residues. V shed 5 bases and J shed 0 bases, with 8 bases lying between them. CDR3 sequence reads: CSVWENSNQPQHF. CDR3 nucleotides: TGCAGCGTTTGGGAAAATAGCAATCAGCCCCAGCATTTT. Full variable domain (missing parts from reference TRBV29-1 and TRBJ1-5): SAVISQKPSRDICQRGTSLTIQCQVDSQVTMMFWYRQQPGQSLTLIATANQGSEATYESGFVIDKFPISRPNLTFSTLTVSNMSPEDSSIYLCSVWENSNQPQHFGDGTRLSIL.

In its sample, this clonotype was seen a few times. The chain uses TRBV5-1 and TRBJ2-7, with no clear D. Trimming took off 6 bases at V and 3 bases at J, with 16 bases between the two ends. This CDR3 has 14 residues. Germline CDR1 SGHRS, CDR2 YFSETQ. DNA for the CDR3: TGCGCCAGCACCCCCGTAGATGGGGTCTACGAGCAGTACTTC. It translates to CASTPVDGVYEQYF.

The V gene is TRBV10-2, the J gene TRBJ1-3, with 8 bases identical to TRBD1. Trimming cost V 8 bases and J 0 bases; bases outside gene matches: 3. Germline CDR1 and CDR2: WSHSY and SAAADI. CDR3 length: 14 amino acids. The CDR3: CASRQGNSGNTIYF. The CDR3 region has the DNA TGCGCCAGCCGACAGGGGAACTCTGGAAACACCATATATTTT.

This clonotype was seen a few times. The chain is built from TRBV20-1 and TRBJ1-3; D call uncertain. CDR3 size: 14 residues. The V gene lost 3 bases and the J gene lost 1 base, with 10 bases spanning the gap. Germline assignment: CDR1 DFQATT and CDR2 SNEGSKA (reference sequence). The CDR3 DNA reads as TGCAGTGCTAGTATCGGGGTATCTGGAAACACCATATATTTT. Translation: CSASIGVSGNTIYF.

This clonotype has ten or more counts. The rearrangement joins TRBV7-6 to TRBJ2-5; the D gene could be TRBD1 or TRBD2 (5 bases each). Trimming shortened V by 5 bases and J by 6 bases, and 16 bases separated the two germline ends. The CDR3 covers 14 residues. The germline V gene has CDR1 SGHVS and CDR2 FNYEAQ. The CDR3 DNA sequence: TGTGCCAGCAGCCCACCCTCAGGGACGAAGACCCAGTACTTC. Translated: CASSPPSGTKTQYF.

This clonotype was seen a handful of times. This chain uses TRBV7-2 with TRBJ1-3; weak D call: TRBD1 (6 bases). Germline V lookup: CDR1 SGHTA, CDR2 FQGNSA. The germline V and J ends were trimmed by 3 bases and 4 bases, with 13 bases remaining between them. The CDR3 is 15 residues long. This CDR3 reads CASSFGGAAGNTIYF. The CDR3 DNA is TGTGCCAGCAGCTTCGGGGGGGCCGCGGGAAACACCATATATTTT.

A few counts support this clonotype. The chain has TRBV20-1 and TRBJ1-5; TRBD1 might be the D (6 bases). The CDR3 contains 14 residues. CDR1 and CDR2 from the germline V gene are DFQATT and SNEGSKA (reference sequence). Trimming took 1 base from V and 6 from J, leaving 13 bases between them. The CDR3 loop is CSARGGGGGQPQHF. CDR3 in DNA: TGCAGTGCTAGAGGAGGAGGGGGGGGTCAGCCCCAGCATTTT.

The rearrangement joins TRBV28 to TRBJ2-7; 12 positions match TRBD2. The junction had 13 bases not matched to a gene; V was cut back by 8 bases and J by 2 bases. Germline V lookup: CDR1 MDHEN, CDR2 SYDVKM. The CDR3 runs to 17 residues. This CDR3 is CASCYHFASGGAYEQYF. The CDR3 DNA sequence: TGTGCCAGCTGTTACCATTTTGCTAGCGGGGGGGCCTACGAGCAGTACTTC. Looking up the rest from reference TRBV28 and TRBJ2-7 gives the full variable domain: DVKVTQSSRYLVKRTGEKVFLECVQDMDHENMFWYRQDPGLGLRLIYFSYDVKMKEKGDIPEGYSVSREKKERFSLILESASTNQTSMYLCASCYHFASGGAYEQYFGPGTRLTVT.

This clonotype was observed at least ten times. The chain links TRBV29-1 to TRBJ1-2; D gene ambiguous. V was shortened by 4 bases and J by 2 bases, with 5 bases between the two germline ends. Germline V gene data show CDR1 as SQVTM and CDR2 as ANQGSEA. This CDR3 spans 11 amino acids. As DNA, the CDR3 is TGCAGCGTTGGAGGAAACTATGGCTACACCTTC. Its protein product is CSVGGNYGYTF. Based on the CDR3 plus reference TRBV29-1 and TRBJ1-2, the full variable domain is SAVISQKPSRDICQRGTSLTIQCQVDSQVTMMFWYRQQPGQSLTLIATANQGSEATYESGFVIDKFPISRPNLTFSTLTVSNMSPEDSSIYLCSVGGNYGYTFGSGTRLTVV.

This clonotype came up a few times. The gene calls are TRBV15 and TRBJ2-1, with 7 bases lining up with TRBD2. Unmatched junction bases numbered 4, after V lost 3 bases and J lost 2 bases. The CDR3 spans 15 residues. Germline CDR1 is LNHNV and CDR2 is YYDKDF (reference sequence). The CDR3 DNA follows: TGTGCCACCAGCAGCGGTACTAGCGCCTACAATGAGCAGTTCTTC. Translating gives CATSSGTSAYNEQFF.

The chain combines TRBV5-1 with TRBJ2-1; D may be TRBD1 (6 bases). This CDR3 has 17 residues. V lost 2 bases to trimming and J lost 0 bases, with 15 bases between them. Germline CDR1 is SGHRS and CDR2 is YFSETQ. The CDR3: CASSFLRTALSYNEQFF. CDR3 nucleotides: TGCGCCAGCAGCTTCCTTAGGACAGCACTCTCCTACAATGAGCAGTTCTTC.

This clonotype was recorded a few times. This chain connects TRBV4-2 to TRBJ2-2, with D tentatively TRBD1 (5 bases). Germline CDR1 is LGHNA and CDR2 is YNFKEQ. V was pared by 4 bases and J by 3 bases, with 12 bases between. CDR3 length: 15 residues. CDR3 sequence (DNA): TGTGCCAGCAGCCCCAGGGTAGTAGACACCGGGGAGCTGTTTTTT. Encoded protein: CASSPRVVDTGELFF.

This clonotype was detected a few times. This rearrangement joins TRBV7-3 to TRBJ2-3; 8 bases agree with TRBD2. The CDR3 is made up of 15 amino acids. Losses at the gene ends were 3 bases for V and 3 bases for J; bases not matched to a gene: 5. Germline-derived CDR1 and CDR2 are SGHTA and FQGTGA. CDR3 sequence: CASSFAGGWTDTQYF. The CDR3 region has the DNA TGTGCCAGCAGCTTCGCGGGGGGTTGGACAGATACGCAGTATTTT.

This sequence joins TRBV4-2 and TRBJ2-7, with TRBD2 identical over 9 bases. The CDR3 runs 15 residues. V lost 4 bases, J lost 0 bases, and 4 bases stayed unmatched. Germline lookup yields CDR1 LGHNA and CDR2 YNFKEQ. CDR3 region: CASSPGLALSYEQYF. CDR3 coding DNA: TGTGCCAGCAGCCCCGGACTAGCGCTCTCCTACGAGCAGTACTTC.

J is TRBJ2-1 and V is TRBV5-5; the D is unclear. Trimming pared 1 base from V and 4 bases from J, leaving 9 bases between. Germline CDR1 reads SGHKS; CDR2 reads YYEKEE (reference sequence). The CDR3 is made up of 14 amino acids. The CDR3: CASSLLSLYNEQFF. DNA for the CDR3: TGTGCCAGCAGCTTGCTTTCTTTGTACAATGAGCAGTTCTTC.

The CDR3 spells CASRLGQAYSYEQYF. CDR3 coding DNA: TGTGCCAGCAGGTTGGGACAGGCATACTCCTACGAGCAGTACTTC. The chain recombines TRBV6-1 with TRBJ2-7, with 8 bases lining up with TRBD1. V lost 6 bases to trimming and J lost 0 bases; unmatched junction nucleotides: 7. The CDR3 runs 15 residues. CDR1 and CDR2 from the germline V gene are MNHNS and SASEGT.

V is TRBV12-3 or TRBV12-4 and J is TRBJ1-5, with 7 bases that match TRBD1. The CDR3 consists of 17 residues. The ends lost 3 bases at V and 0 bases at J; junction bases unmatched: 8. As DNA, the CDR3 is TGTGCCAGCAGTTTCCTCGGGACAGTTTATAGCAATCAGCCCCAGCATTTT. Protein sequence: CASSFLGTVYSNQPQHF.

This clonotype came up a few times. The chain links TRBV11-2 to TRBJ2-6, with 7 bases matching TRBD1. V trimming: 6 bases; J trimming: 0 bases; junction bases outside the gene matches: 11. Germline V gene sequence: CDR1 SGHAT, CDR2 FQNNGV. The CDR3 runs 18 residues. The CDR3 DNA sequence: TGTGCCAGCAGTTTGACGGGACAGTTAACCTCTGGGGCCAACGTCCTGACTTTC. This sequence encodes CASSLTGQLTSGANVLTF.

The V and J genes are TRBV18 and TRBJ2-1, with TRBD2 as a possible D gene (6 bases). Germline-derived CDR1 and CDR2 are KGHSH and LQKENI. V was cut by 5 bases and J by 8 bases, with 19 bases left in between. This CDR3 is 15 amino acids long. CDR3 loop: CASSTRDSTRDEQFF. CDR3 DNA: TGTGCCAGCTCAACCCGGGACTCAACTAGGGATGAGCAGTTCTTC.

This sequence joins TRBV4-3 and TRBJ2-2; 7 bases align to TRBD1. This CDR3 is 16 amino acids long. V trimming: 3 bases; J trimming: 1 base; junction bases outside the gene matches: 5. Germline V gene lookup returns CDR1 LGHNA and CDR2 YSLEER. CDR3 nucleotide sequence: TGCGCCAGCAGCCAGATAAGGACAGGGAACACCGGGGAGCTGTTTTTT. Translation gives CASSQIRTGNTGELFF.

The chain combines TRBV5-1 with TRBJ2-7; TRBD2 might be the D (6 bases). The CDR3 runs 16 residues. V was pared by 4 bases and J by 1 base, with 18 bases between. Looked up from germline, CDR1 is SGHRS and CDR2 is YFSETQ. CDR3 sequence reads: CASSPTGTQSSYEQYF. The CDR3 coding sequence is TGCGCCAGCAGCCCGACCGGGACTCAAAGTTCCTACGAGCAGTACTTC.

There are a few counts of this clonotype. CDR3 region: CASSPSLAGAYNEQFF. CDR3 coding DNA: TGTGCCAGCAGTCCCTCGTTGGCGGGGGCCTACAATGAGCAGTTCTTC. The chain links TRBV27 to TRBJ2-1; 7 nucleotides line up with TRBD2. Germline CDR1 is MNHEY and CDR2 is SMNVEV (reference sequence). V lost 5 bases and J lost 2; bases outside the gene matches: 9. CDR3 length equals 16 residues.

The V and J genes are TRBV4-1 and TRBJ2-2; TRBD2 aligns across 13 bases. After removal of 3 bases from V and 11 bases from J, the junction contained 9 bases not matched to a gene. The CDR3 extends over 16 amino acids. In germline, CDR1 is MGHRA, CDR2 YSYEKL. CDR3 loop: CASSQWTSGGAPELFF. CDR3 nucleotide sequence: TGCGCCAGCAGCCAGTGGACTAGCGGGGGAGCCCCCGAGCTGTTTTTT.